This entry is about one T cell receptor (beta chain). The trim removed 4 bases at V and 2 bases at J, leaving 3 bases unmatched. Germline CDR1 SEHNR, CDR2 FQNEAQ (reference sequence). The CDR3 has 15 amino acids. This sample stems from a study of control samples from healthy donors and cancer patients. Clones were sequenced by immunoSEQ multiplex PCR, and TCRdb holds only the in-frame ones, with some missing. The sample holds just under 150,000 clones, around 90% seen once. V gene TRBV7-9 combines with J gene TRBJ2-7, with 12 bases that match TRBD1. This TCR was sampled from a man between 25 and 39 years old in good health. Source material: blood. The CDR3 loop reads CASSSGQGAAYEQYF. CDR3 coding DNA: TGTGCCAGCAGCTCGGGACAGGGGGCCGCCTACGAGCAGTACTTC.